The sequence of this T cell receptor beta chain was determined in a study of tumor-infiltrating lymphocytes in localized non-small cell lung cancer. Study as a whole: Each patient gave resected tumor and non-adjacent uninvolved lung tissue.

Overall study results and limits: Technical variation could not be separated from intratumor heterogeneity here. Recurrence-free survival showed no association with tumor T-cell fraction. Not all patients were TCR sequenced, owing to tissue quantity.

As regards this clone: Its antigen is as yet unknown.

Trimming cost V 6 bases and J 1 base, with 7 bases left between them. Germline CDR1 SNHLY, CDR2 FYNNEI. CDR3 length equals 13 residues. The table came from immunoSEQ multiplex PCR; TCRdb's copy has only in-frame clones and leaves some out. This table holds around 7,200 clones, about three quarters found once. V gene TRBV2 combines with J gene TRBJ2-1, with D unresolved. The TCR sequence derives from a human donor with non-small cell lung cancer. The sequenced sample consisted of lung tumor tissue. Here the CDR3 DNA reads TGTGCCAGCAGGGATCTATCCTACAATGAGCAGTTCTTC. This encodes CASRDLSYNEQFF.